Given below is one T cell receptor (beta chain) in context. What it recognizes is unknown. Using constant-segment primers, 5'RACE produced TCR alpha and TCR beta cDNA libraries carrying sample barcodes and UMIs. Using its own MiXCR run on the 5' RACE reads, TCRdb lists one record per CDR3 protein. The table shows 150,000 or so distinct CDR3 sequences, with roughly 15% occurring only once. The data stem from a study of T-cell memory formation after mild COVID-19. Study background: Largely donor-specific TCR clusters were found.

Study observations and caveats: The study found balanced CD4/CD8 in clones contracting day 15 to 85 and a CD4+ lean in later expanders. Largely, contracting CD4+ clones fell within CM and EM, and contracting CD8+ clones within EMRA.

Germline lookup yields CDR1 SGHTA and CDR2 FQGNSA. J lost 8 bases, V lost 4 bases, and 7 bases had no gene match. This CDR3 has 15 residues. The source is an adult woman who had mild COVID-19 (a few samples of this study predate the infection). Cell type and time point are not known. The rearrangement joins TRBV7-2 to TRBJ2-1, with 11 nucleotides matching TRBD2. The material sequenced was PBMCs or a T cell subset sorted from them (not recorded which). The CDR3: CASSSTSGSHHEQFF. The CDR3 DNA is TGTGCCAGCAGCTCCACTAGCGGGAGTCACCATGAGCAGTTCTTC.